One and the same sample provided the 27 T cell receptor beta chains below, sequenced in a study of T cell responses to AZD1222 COVID-19 vaccine. Here immunoSEQ multiplex PCR was the method, and the copy in TCRdb shows in-frame clones only, minus some. The sample comprises around 110,000 clones, around nine tenths of which are singletons, and approximately 22% rests with the top ten. Here the sequenced sample was peripheral blood, taken on day 0 of AZD1222 vaccination. All receptors come from an adult in good health.

The chain carries TRBV6-5 and TRBJ1-1; D is ambiguous. V lost 6 bases, J lost 4 bases, and 9 bases lay in between. Germline CDR1 reads MNHEY; CDR2 reads SVGAGI. This CDR3 has 12 residues. CDR3 amino acids: CASSRRGTEAFF. CDR3 DNA: TGTGCCAGCAGCCGGAGAGGCACTGAAGCTTTCTTT.

The chain combines TRBV5-4 with TRBJ1-5; a weak D match, TRBD1 (5 bases). CDR3 length equals 15 residues. Trimming removed 2 bases at V and 3 bases at J, with 12 bases between. Germline CDR1 SGHNT, CDR2 YYREEE (reference sequence). The CDR3 region has the DNA TGTGCCAGCAGCTTAGGCAGGGATGTCAATCAGCCCCAGCATTTT. Translated, it gives CASSLGRDVNQPQHF. Based on the CDR3 plus reference TRBV5-4 and TRBJ1-5, the full variable domain is ETGVTQSPTHLIKTRGQQVTLRCSSQSGHNTVSWYQQALGQGPQFIFQYYREEENGRGNFPPRFSGLQFPNYSSELNVNALELDDSALYLCASSLGRDVNQPQHFGDGTRLSIL.

To note about this clone: It is unclear where the CDR3 begins or ends on the DNA, so no DNA is shown, and the CDR3 is as TCRdb lists it. The chain carries TRBV5-6 and TRBJ1-5. The CDR3 spans 19 residues, counting both ends. The V gene's germline CDR1 is SGHDT and CDR2 YYEEEE. CDR3 amino acids: CASSFGPGAPRVGNQPQHF.

In DNA form, the CDR3 reads TGTGCCAGTAGTATGTCTCTTGCAAATTCACCCCTCCACTTT. This encodes CASSMSLANSPLHF. This rearrangement joins TRBV19 to TRBJ1-6; D unresolved. Trimming stripped 3 bases from V and 7 bases from J, with 10 bases between. There are 14 residues in the CDR3. Germline-derived CDR1 and CDR2 are LNHDA and SQIVND (reference sequence).

The chain is built from TRBV29-1 and TRBJ2-2; 7 nucleotides match TRBD1. Per the germline V gene, CDR1 is SQVTM and CDR2 is ANQGSEA. There are 14 residues in the CDR3. The V gene end was trimmed by 6 bases and the J gene end by 0 bases; junction bases not matched to a gene: 4. CDR3 in amino acids: CSVMTGTNTGELFF. CDR3 sequence (DNA): TGCAGCGTGATGACAGGGACGAACACCGGGGAGCTGTTTTTT.

The V and J genes are TRBV7-2 and TRBJ2-3; D not resolved. There are 17 residues in the CDR3. In germline, CDR1 is SGHTA, CDR2 FQGNSA. The V and J ends lost 5 bases and 0 bases respectively, with 18 bases between them. This chain's CDR3 is CASSVGWSSASTDTQYF. CDR3 coding DNA: TGTGCCAGCAGCGTAGGGTGGTCGTCGGCTAGCACAGATACGCAGTATTTT.

The CDR3 DNA sequence: TGTGCCAGCAGTGAAGCCCCCGGGACGCCGACAACTAATGAAAAACTGTTTTTT. Protein sequence: CASSEAPGTPTTNEKLFF. The rearrangement joins TRBV6-1 to TRBJ1-4, with D tentatively TRBD1 (5 bases). CDR3 length equals 18 residues. Trimming took 0 bases from V and 0 from J, leaving 14 bases between them. The germline gives CDR1 MNHNS, CDR2 SASEGT.

The gene calls are TRBV3-1 (or the pseudogene TRBV3-2) and TRBJ2-7, with 7 bases aligning to TRBD1. This CDR3 region has 15 residues. Germline V gene lookup returns CDR1 LGHDT and CDR2 YNNKEL (reference sequence). V trimming: 5 bases; J trimming: 7 bases; junction bases outside the gene matches: 14. CDR3 nucleotide sequence: TGTGCCAGCAGCGAAAAAGGGGGCGGTCTCGTAGAGCAGTACTTC. This gives the protein CASSEKGGGLVEQYF.

V gene TRBV6-2 or TRBV6-3 combines with J gene TRBJ1-3; D gene unclear. This CDR3 has 13 residues. Germline lookup yields CDR1 MNHEY and CDR2 SVGEGT. Trimming took off 2 bases at V and 7 bases at J, with 9 bases between the two ends. CDR3 residues: CASSYGRGNTIYF. The CDR3 region has the DNA TGTGCCAGCAGTTACGGGCGAGGGAACACCATATATTTT.

This clone was seen just once. The chain has TRBV30 and TRBJ2-3; possibly TRBD1 for D (6 bases). Trimming took off 3 bases at V and 4 bases at J, with 20 bases between the two ends. This CDR3 is built from 16 residues. The germline CDR1 and CDR2 sequences are GTSNPN and SVGIG (reference sequence). Here the CDR3 DNA reads TGTGCCTGGAGCTCGGACAGCACAAGTATCCCAGATACGCAGTATTTT. It specifies CAWSSDSTSIPDTQYF.

The chain couples TRBV7-9 to TRBJ1-3, with 8 bases aligning to TRBD1. The CDR3 loop spans 13 amino acids. The junction had 6 bases not matched to a gene; V was cut back by 6 bases and J by 8 bases. Germline CDR1 and CDR2: SEHNR and FQNEAQ (reference sequence). The CDR3 spells CASSLTGADTIYF. The DNA of the CDR3 is TGTGCCAGCAGTTTGACAGGGGCGGACACCATATATTTT.

This chain joins TRBV14 and TRBJ2-1; TRBD2 might be the D (6 bases). The CDR3 runs to 16 residues. Deletions cut 5 bases from V and 0 bases from J, with 14 bases between. The V gene's germline CDR1 is SGHDN and CDR2 FVKESK. The CDR3 sequence: CASSYSSASSYNEQFF. CDR3 nucleotide sequence: TGTGCCAGCAGCTACTCTAGCGCTAGCTCCTACAATGAGCAGTTCTTC. The complete variable domain, with remaining parts taken from reference TRBV14 and TRBJ2-1, reads EAGVTQFPSHSVIEKGQTVTLRCDPISGHDNLYWYRRVMGKEIKFLLHFVKESKQDESGMPNNRFLAERTGGTYSTLKVQPAELEDSGVYFCASSYSSASSYNEQFFGPGTRLTVL.

The chain recombines TRBV19 with TRBJ1-1, with 8 bases that match TRBD1. In germline, CDR1 is LNHDA, CDR2 SQIVND (reference sequence). CDR3 size: 12 residues. Trimming cost V 4 bases and J 11 bases; bases outside gene matches: 6. CDR3 nucleotide sequence: TGTGCCAGTAGTAAGAGGACAGGGATGGCTTTCTTT. Translating it yields CASSKRTGMAFF.

The chain recombines TRBV7-8 with TRBJ1-1, with D maybe TRBD1 (5 bases). The CDR3 is 17 residues long. V shed 4 bases and J shed 2 bases, with 20 bases lying between them. The germline V gene encodes CDR1 SGHVS and CDR2 FQNEAQ. This CDR3 reads CASSSNFGAVNNTEAFF. The CDR3 DNA follows: TGTGCCAGCAGCTCGAATTTCGGGGCAGTGAATAACACTGAAGCTTTCTTT.

The rearrangement joins TRBV18 to TRBJ1-1; D is uncertain. Trimming stripped 6 bases from V and 8 bases from J, with 13 bases between. CDR1 KGHSH and CDR2 LQKENI come from the germline V gene. This CDR3 spans 12 amino acids. The CDR3 sequence is CASSTGTVEAFF. CDR3 sequence (DNA): TGTGCCAGCTCTACCGGTACAGTCGAAGCTTTCTTT.

This chain connects TRBV9 to TRBJ2-7; no firm D call. The germline CDR1 and CDR2 sequences are SGDLS and YYNGEE. There are 14 residues in the CDR3. Trimming took off 4 bases at V and 0 bases at J, with 11 bases between the two ends. The CDR3 coding sequence is TGTGCCAGCAGCCCAAACGCGGCCTCCTACGAGCAGTACTTC. Translating gives CASSPNAASYEQYF.

The CDR3 nucleotides read TGTGCCAGTAGCCCCCCGGGACAGGGGGCGGGGGGCTACACCTTC. Its protein product is CASSPPGQGAGGYTF. This chain links TRBV19 with TRBJ1-2, with 12 bases aligning to TRBD1. In germline, CDR1 is LNHDA, CDR2 SQIVND (reference sequence). Trimming at V came to 6 bases and at J to 8 bases, leaving 10 bases not matched to a gene. The CDR3 runs 15 residues. Filled out from reference TRBV19 and TRBJ1-2, the complete variable domain reads DGGITQSPKYLFRKEGQNVTLSCEQNLNHDAMYWYRQDPGQGLRLIYYSQIVNDFQKGDIAEGYSVSREKKESFPLTVTSAQKNPTAFYLCASSPPGQGAGGYTFGSGTRLTVV.

The count of this clone is one. The chain joins TRBV5-1 to TRBJ2-3, with D possibly called TRBD1 or TRBD2 (6 bases each). Trimming took off 0 bases at V and 4 bases at J, with 12 bases between the two ends. CDR3 length equals 15 residues. Germline CDR1 SGHRS, CDR2 YFSETQ. The CDR3 region has the DNA TGCGCCAGCAGCTTGGATCCGGGGGCAGCAGATACGCAGTATTTT. Its translation: CASSLDPGAADTQYF. Drawing the rest from reference TRBV5-1 and TRBJ2-3, the complete variable domain is KAGVTQTPRYLIKTRGQQVTLSCSPISGHRSVSWYQQTPGQGLQFLFEYFSETQRNKGNFPGRFSGRQFSNSRSEMNVSTLELGDSALYLCASSLDPGAADTQYFGPGTRLTVL.

The rearrangement links TRBV7-9 to TRBJ1-6; 11 bases align to TRBD1. Per germline, CDR1 SEHNR and CDR2 FQNEAQ (reference sequence). The CDR3 runs 15 residues. J gave up 11 bases and V 3 bases, and 6 bases lay outside the gene matches. The CDR3 bases are TGTGCCAGCAGCTTCCGGACAGGGGGCACGGCACCCCTCCACTTT. Its protein product is CASSFRTGGTAPLHF.

The rearrangement links TRBV6-2 or TRBV6-3 to TRBJ1-2, with 10 nucleotides matching TRBD1. Germline V CDR1 and CDR2: MNHEY, SVGEGT. V shed 4 bases, J shed 2 bases, and the junction held 7 bases outside the gene matches. The CDR3 has 16 residues. The chain's CDR3 is CASSSPMGQGNYGYTF. The CDR3 DNA is TGTGCCAGCAGTTCGCCGATGGGACAGGGGAACTATGGCTACACCTTC.

The J gene is TRBJ2-7, the V gene TRBV14; possible D gene TRBD1, 6 bases. Trimming pared 4 bases from V and 6 bases from J, leaving 10 bases between. CDR1 is SGHDN and CDR2 is FVKESK in the germline V gene. This CDR3 is built from 12 residues. CDR3 region: CASSPTGLEQYF. CDR3 DNA sequence: TGTGCCAGCAGCCCCACAGGGCTCGAGCAGTACTTC.

The rearrangement joins TRBV5-1 to TRBJ1-2, with TRBD1 as a possible D gene (5 bases). The CDR3 loop spans 14 amino acids. The germline CDR1 and CDR2 sequences are SGHRS and YFSETQ. Trimming took off 0 bases at V and 8 bases at J, with 14 bases between the two ends. DNA of the CDR3: TGCGCCAGCAGCTTGGAAGGCCCCAGGGTAGGCTACACCTTC. This translates into CASSLEGPRVGYTF.

This clone has a single count. V and J are TRBV6-2 or TRBV6-3 and TRBJ1-5; possibly TRBD1 for D (6 bases). V lost 0 bases and J lost 7, with 16 bases in between. Germline V gives CDR1 MNHEY, CDR2 SVGEGT. The CDR3 runs to 16 residues. CDR3 sequence reads: CASSYSPQGWIQPQHF. The CDR3 DNA reads as TGTGCCAGCAGTTACTCCCCACAGGGCTGGATCCAGCCCCAGCATTTT.

The sample holds one count of this clone. V usage is TRBV3-1 (or the pseudogene TRBV3-2) and J usage is TRBJ1-2; TRBD1 agrees at 7 bases. This CDR3 is 15 amino acids long. The junction had 9 bases not matched to a gene; V was cut back by 2 bases and J by 6 bases. Germline-derived CDR1 and CDR2 are LGHDT and YNNKEL (reference sequence). CDR3 amino acids: CASSQPSTGYHGYTF. The CDR3 nucleotides read TGTGCCAGCAGCCAACCCTCGACAGGGTACCATGGCTACACCTTC.

With regard to this clone: Other DNA variants within this sample encode the same CDR3. This chain links TRBV5-1 with TRBJ1-2; maybe TRBD1 (5 bases). The ends were cut back, 0 bases at V and 2 bases at J, with 5 bases in the middle. CDR3 length equals 13 residues. Germline lookup yields CDR1 SGHRS and CDR2 YFSETQ. In DNA, the CDR3 is TGCGCCAGCAGCTTGGCAGGGAACTATGGCTACACCTTC. Translated: CASSLAGNYGYTF.

The chain combines TRBV19 with TRBJ2-3, with TRBD1 matching over 9 bases. This CDR3 region has 17 residues. Germline CDR1 is LNHDA and CDR2 is SQIVND (reference sequence). V was clipped by 3 bases and J by 1 base; unmatched bases: 8. The chain's CDR3 is CASSMGRQGGGTDTQYF. Written as DNA, the CDR3 is TGTGCCAGTAGTATGGGGAGACAGGGGGGAGGCACAGATACGCAGTATTTT.

The V gene is TRBV7-9, the J gene TRBJ1-1; TRBD1 might be the D (6 bases). CDR1 and CDR2 (germline): SEHNR, FQNEAQ (reference sequence). V lost 5 bases and J lost 2, with 15 bases in between. This CDR3 spans 15 amino acids. Here the CDR3 reads CASSLLQGANTEAFF. The CDR3 DNA sequence: TGTGCCAGCAGCCTTCTACAGGGAGCTAACACTGAAGCTTTCTTT.